This T cell receptor (beta chain) was identified during a study of cytomegalovirus exposure and HLA in healthy donors. Points from the study as a whole: Accurate prediction of most subjects' HLA-A and HLA-B alleles from TCR beta sequences was reported. As a later analysis showed, a missense DCLRE1C variant was linked to trimming of TCR beta V- and J-genes.

A remark on this clone: Its antigen is unknown.

The PCR employed 60 Vbeta primers together with 13 Jbeta primers. Repertoires were generated with immunoSEQ multiplex PCR, while TCRdb's copy carries only in-frame clones and drops some. The repertoire holds 200,000 or so clones, about 85% seen once, with roughly 0.4% in the top ten. Per the germline V gene, CDR1 is SGHDT and CDR2 is YYEEEE. Trimming left V 2 bases short and J 3 bases short, with 8 bases between. The CDR3 contains 13 residues. J is TRBJ2-5 and V is TRBV5-6; D possibly corresponds to TRBD2 (5 bases). The clonotype was recovered from a male donor in good health and CMV-seropositive. Specimen: PBMCs. The DNA of the CDR3 is TGTGCCAGCAGCTTATCCGGGGAAGAGACCCAGTACTTC. Amino acid sequence: CASSLSGEETQYF.